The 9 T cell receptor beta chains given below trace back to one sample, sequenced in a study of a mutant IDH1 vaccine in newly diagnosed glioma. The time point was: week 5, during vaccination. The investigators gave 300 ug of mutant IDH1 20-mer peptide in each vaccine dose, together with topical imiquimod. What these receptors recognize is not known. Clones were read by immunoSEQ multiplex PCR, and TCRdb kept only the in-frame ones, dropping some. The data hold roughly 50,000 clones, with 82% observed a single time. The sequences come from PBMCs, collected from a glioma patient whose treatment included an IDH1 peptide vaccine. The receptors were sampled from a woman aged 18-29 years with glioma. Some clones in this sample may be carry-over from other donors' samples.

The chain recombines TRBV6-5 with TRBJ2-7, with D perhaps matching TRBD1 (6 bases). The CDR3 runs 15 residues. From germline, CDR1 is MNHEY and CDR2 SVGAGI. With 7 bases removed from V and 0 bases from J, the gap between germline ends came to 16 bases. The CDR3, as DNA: TGTGCCAGCACCACCTCCCGGGACACCTCCTACGAGCAGTACTTC. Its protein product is CASTTSRDTSYEQYF.

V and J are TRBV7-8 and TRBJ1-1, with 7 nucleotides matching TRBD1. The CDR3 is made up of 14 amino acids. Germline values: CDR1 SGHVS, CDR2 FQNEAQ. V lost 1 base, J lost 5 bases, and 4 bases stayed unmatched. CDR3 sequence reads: CASSLEGARTEAFF. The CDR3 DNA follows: TGTGCCAGCAGCTTAGAGGGGGCGAGGACTGAAGCTTTCTTT. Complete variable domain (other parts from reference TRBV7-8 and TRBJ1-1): GAGVSQSPRYKVAKRGQDVALRCDPISGHVSLFWYQQALGQGPEFLTYFQNEAQLDKSGLPSDRFFAERPEGSVSTLKIQRTQQEDSAVYLCASSLEGARTEAFFGQGTRLTVV.

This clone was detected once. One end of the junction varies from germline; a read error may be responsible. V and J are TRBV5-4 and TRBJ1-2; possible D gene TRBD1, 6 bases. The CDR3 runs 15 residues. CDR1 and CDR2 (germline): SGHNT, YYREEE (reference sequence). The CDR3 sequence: CASGLDSRSNYGYTF. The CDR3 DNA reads TGTGCCAGCGGCTTGGACAGCCGTTCTAACTATGGCTACACCTTC.

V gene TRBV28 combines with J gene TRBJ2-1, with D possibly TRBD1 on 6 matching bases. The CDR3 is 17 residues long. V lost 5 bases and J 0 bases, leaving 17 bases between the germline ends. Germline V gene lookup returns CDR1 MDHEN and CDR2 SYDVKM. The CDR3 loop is CASSGPGVGSSYNEQFF. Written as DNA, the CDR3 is TGTGCCAGCAGTGGGCCAGGGGTTGGGAGCTCCTACAATGAGCAGTTCTTC.

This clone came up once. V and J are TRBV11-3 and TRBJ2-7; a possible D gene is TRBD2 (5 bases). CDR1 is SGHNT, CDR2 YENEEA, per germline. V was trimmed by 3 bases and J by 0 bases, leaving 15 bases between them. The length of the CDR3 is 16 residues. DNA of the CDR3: TGTGCCAGCAGCTTCGGAGGTACATCCTCCTCCTACGAGCAGTACTTC. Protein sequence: CASSFGGTSSSYEQYF.

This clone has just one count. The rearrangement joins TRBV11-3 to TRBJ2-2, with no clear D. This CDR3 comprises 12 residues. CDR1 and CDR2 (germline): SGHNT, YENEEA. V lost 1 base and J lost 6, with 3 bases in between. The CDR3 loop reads CASSLVAGELFF. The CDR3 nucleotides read TGTGCCAGCAGCTTAGTGGCCGGGGAGCTGTTTTTT.

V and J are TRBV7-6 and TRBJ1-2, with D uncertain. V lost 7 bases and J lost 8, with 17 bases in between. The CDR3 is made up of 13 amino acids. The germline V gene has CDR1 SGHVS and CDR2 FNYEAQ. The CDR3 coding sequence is TGTGCCAGCACCAACAGCCAGGCTGTGGGCTACACCTTC. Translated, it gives CASTNSQAVGYTF. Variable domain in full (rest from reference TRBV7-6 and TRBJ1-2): GAGVSQSPRYKVTKRGQDVALRCDPISGHVSLYWYRQALGQGPEFLTYFNYEAQQDKSGLPNDRFSAERPEGSISTLTIQRTEQRDSAMYRCASTNSQAVGYTFGSGTRLTVV.

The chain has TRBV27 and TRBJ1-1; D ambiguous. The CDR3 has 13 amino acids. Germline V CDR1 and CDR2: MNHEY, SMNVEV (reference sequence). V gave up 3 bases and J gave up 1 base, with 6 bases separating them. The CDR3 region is CASSLARNTEAFF. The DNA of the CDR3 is TGTGCCAGCAGTTTGGCCAGGAACACTGAAGCTTTCTTT.

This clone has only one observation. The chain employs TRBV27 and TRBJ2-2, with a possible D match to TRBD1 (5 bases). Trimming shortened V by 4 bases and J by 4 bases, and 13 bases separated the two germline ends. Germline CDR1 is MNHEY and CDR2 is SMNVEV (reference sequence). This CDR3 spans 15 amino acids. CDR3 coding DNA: TGTGCCAGCAGTTGGAACAGGCCTCCCACCGGGGAGCTGTTTTTT. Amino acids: CASSWNRPPTGELFF.